This entry features one T cell receptor beta chain sequence. Its antigen target is currently unknown. No base qualities exist here, and no much larger clone lies one base off it. The cohort consisted of 670 or so healthy bone marrow donors. All cohort members were sampled while nominally healthy, although unrecorded immune exposures were likely present. The donor was CMV seronegative and was included in the group of a few hundred seronegative cohort members. A peripheral blood sample was collected from each donor, and TCR beta sequencing was performed on peripheral blood mononuclear cells. Genomic DNA was extracted from the blood cell samples with the Qiagen DNeasy Blood Extraction Kit. The library was made by the immunoSEQ multiplex PCR assay. For the multiplex PCR, a mixture combining 60 forward primers for TCR Vbeta segments and 13 reverse primers for TCR Jbeta segments was used. A multiplex PCR assay on genomic DNA amplified the CDR3 region of rearranged TCR beta genes. On the Illumina HiSeq System, the amplified TCR beta libraries were sequenced as 87-base-pair reads. In the authors' own workflow: Across the 640 or so repertoires, a later analysis counted roughly 84 million unique TCR beta chains, roughly 11 million of which were shared by at least two donors. A nearest-neighbor algorithm error-corrected the raw reads and collapsed the reads into unique sequences, merging closely related sequences to remove PCR and sequencing errors. Alignment of CDR3 sequences to IMGT reference sequences was used to assign V, D and J gene segments. For a sequence to be retained, a match of at least six nucleotides was required to both a V gene segment and a J gene segment. A rearrangement was called productive if the CDR3 had no stop codons and remained in frame with V and J, and every other rearrangement was called non-productive. CDR3 was defined according to IMGT convention as the region running from the second conserved V-encoded cysteine to the conserved J-encoded phenylalanine. The earlier analysis of 550 to 650 of the donors excluded any sequence lacking an unambiguous match to a single V gene segment. An earlier analysis of several hundred of the donors classified V segments as functional when productive rearrangements were above 56.7% and as segregating when the standard deviation between donors was above 5%. A statistical classification framework was built to diagnose cytomegalovirus status from the catalog of TCR beta chain sequences. V and J gene assignment, in a later analysis, came from comparing TCR nucleotide sequences with IMGT/GENE-DB human TR gene sequences. A later analysis assigned CDR3 sequences and most-parsimonious VDJ recombination scenarios with the TCRdist pipeline. In a later analysis, each TCR beta chain was defined by its CDR3 amino acid sequence together with its V-gene family, and reads without a unique V-gene family were excluded. As a way to deal with suspected cross-contamination and a sequencing artifact, a later analysis dropped 450 to 600 nucleotide sequences that were highly shared and had low generation probability. In a later analysis, a clonal expansion index for each public chain was calculated from normalized within-repertoire ranks of inferred template counts. Generation probabilities in a later analysis came from a VDJ recombination model fitted to out-of-frame rearrangements, and those results were checked against IGoR. Hypergeometric tests were used in a later analysis to score TCR-TCR, TCR-HLA and TCR-CMV co-occurrence, with a repertoire-size bias correction applied to the TCR pairs. In a later analysis, false discovery rates were estimated by permuting HLA or CMV assignments 20 times. In a later analysis, co-occurring TCRs were grouped with DBSCAN, and TCRdist sequence similarity was added when clustering was performed within HLA-allele-positive subsets. Repertoires with fewer than 30,000 or more than 120,000 public chains, plus five repertoires with anomalous nucleotide sharing, were excluded from co-occurrence clustering. Not all clones reach the TCRdb copy of this immuneACCESS table, which keeps in-frame sequences only. Checked studies attribute under half of the gap to unresolved V genes and leave the rest unexplained. V and J calls plus clone size are reproduced from that table; the DNA served to infer D and trimming. The sample profile shows over 150,000 clones; roughly 77% of them were found once. The top ten constitute around 4.9% of the sample.

The sample belongs to a study of cytomegalovirus exposure and HLA in healthy donors (dated by TCRdb to the late 2010s). The study in broad terms: According to an earlier analysis of around 600 of the donors, roughly 180 million T cells yielded 95 million to 140 million unique TCR beta sequences and about 300 Gb of sequence data. High-throughput TCR immunosequencing, statistical association of individual TCRs with disease status, and machine learning were combined to predict cytomegalovirus infection status. The study profiled the T cell repertoires of hundreds of subjects by immunosequencing and related them to cytomegalovirus serostatus. Around 300 gigabases of sequencing data and 70 million to 85 million unique TCR sequences were included in an early release covering roughly 600 HLA-typed donors. The study aimed to test whether signatures of past pathogen exposure could be identified by cataloging public T cell receptors. Of the roughly 400 genotyped donors, 81% were placed in the genetic ancestry cluster associated with self-reported Caucasian donors. In an earlier analysis of several hundred of the donors, high-throughput TCR beta sequencing was used to judge whether each TCR beta V gene segment behaved as functional or pseudogenic. Along with the approximately 670-subject first cohort, a separate validation cohort of approximately 110 different subjects was used. To study patterns of TCR occurrence, a later analysis re-analyzed previously published TCR beta repertoires from 650 to 750 donors and added high-resolution HLA genotyping. Typing coverage differed by locus: A, B, C, DRB1 and DQB1 were typed in about 629-640 donors, DQA1 in around 500, DPA1 in around 600, and DPB1 in just under 480. All discovery cohort repertoires had been generated on a single sequencing platform. Genome-wide SNP genotypes for about 65% of the 666 donors were used in a later genetic analysis, which treated that subset as a discovery cohort. Rather than drawing on any new phenotypic data, the later analysis identified candidate immune exposures from TCR beta sequences and the way those sequences occurred across donors. A few DR-DQ haplotypes were handled as single units for association and clustering because linkage in the cohort was strong. Class I and class II HLA loci were covered by the typing at four-digit resolution. On average, roughly 250,000 unique TCR beta nucleotide sequences were sequenced per donor among roughly 430 genotyped donors of the cohort, with around 19% of those sequences being non-productive. Donor age, sex, ethnicity and CMV serostatus were compiled together with the repertoire data.

General findings and caveats noted by the study authors: A group of highly shared sequence variants was considered likely to be a technical artifact of the sequencing pipeline. A later analysis found that HLA-associated TCR beta chains were more clonally expanded and had lower generation probabilities than equally common non-associated chains. An earlier analysis of 587 of the donors showed that most TCR beta V segments appeared in productive rearrangements either about 90% or about 30% of the time, which broadly matched IMGT annotations. The study gave a list of 150 to 200 TCR beta chains associated with cytomegalovirus. Because HLA typing was unavailable for some donors at each locus, only the typed subset was used in association tests. Assigning TCR associations to individual alleles was difficult when HLA alleles, especially DR and DQ, strongly co-occurred. In a later analysis, the rate of TCR association differed among HLA loci, with DRB1 alleles having the most associated TCRs and HLA-C alleles having the fewest. Because counts were too low, about 18 rarely observed V segments, including chromosome 9 orphons, were left out of the earlier analysis of a few hundred of the donors. In a later analysis, several top co-occurrence clusters were reported to appear linked to parvovirus B19, influenza, CMV and Epstein-Barr virus. A few of the identified cytomegalovirus-associated TCR beta chains were confirmed in vitro to be specific for cytomegalovirus antigens. Some IMGT-functional V segments, including TRBV6-2 and TRBV6-3, could not be distinguished by the 87-base-pair reads and were therefore excluded. In a later genetic analysis, fewer N-insertions in productive TCRs were reported among donors in an Asian-associated ancestry cluster than the approximately 710-donor mean. The cohort was sequenced for TCR beta chains only, and without alpha or paired-chain data the features that could be detected were limited. Most TCR sequences were observed very rarely across donors, whereas some public TCRs were present in many individuals. Sequencing depth was assumed to be roughly uniform across donors in the presence/absence analyses, though that assumption may not hold. Linkage disequilibrium might explain the correlated functional status among segregating V segments, but an unknown experimental factor could not be excluded. According to the authors, the approach could potentially be generalized to other disease states and immunological phenotypes. The only immune exposure information available for the cohort was CMV serostatus. A later genetic analysis associated a missense DCLRE1C variant with V-gene and J-gene trimming of TCR beta chains, and an independent cohort replicated the association. A further reported finding was that TCR beta sequences accurately predicted the HLA-A and HLA-B alleles for most subjects in the first cohort. In both the original and validation cohorts, the classifier was reported to diagnose cytomegalovirus status with high specificity and sensitivity. At a false discovery rate of 0.05, a later analysis linked approximately 18,000 TCR beta sequences to specific HLA alleles. A later analysis found that most CMV-associated TCR beta chains appeared HLA-restricted, with HLA associations seemingly driven largely by CMV exposure.

Trimmed from V: 5 bases; trimmed from J: 3 bases; junction bases lacking a gene match: 4. Reading from cysteine to phenylalanine, the CDR3 counts 15 amino acids. Of the read, only the CDR3 DNA is kept; its 45 bases are in frame from base 1. As encoded in the germline V gene, CDR1 is MDHEN while CDR2 is SYDVKM. The sequenced sample consisted of PBMCs. This receptor chain uses TRBV28 and TRBJ2-7; 13 bases in the junction line up with TRBD2. This TCR derives from a male donor in good health and CMV-seronegative. CDR3 region: CASSPTSGGSYEQYF. Read as DNA, the sequence is TGTGCCAGCAGTCCGACTAGCGGGGGGAGCTACGAGCAGTACTTC.